The rows below give T cell receptor beta chains drawn from one sample of a study of siplizumab effects on memory and regulatory T cells. The assay was immunoSEQ multiplex PCR, and TCRdb's table has in-frame clones only and misses some. The sample includes 100,000 or so clones, 92% seen only once; the top ten take 0.55% to 0.85%. Sequenced sample: Tregs sorted from blood. Every receptor here comes from a human donor in good health. CDR3s include the opening cysteine and the closing phenylalanine or tryptophan. The order of the fields is CDR3 length, clone size, D gene, V gene, J gene, CDR3 protein, CDR3 DNA. The D gene is left open where the match is weak. A clone size is listed for some rows: how often the clone was seen (once, few, many), or a class if it is expanded.

CDR3 length: 16; clone size: NA; D gene: NA; V gene: TRBV28; J gene: TRBJ2-1; CDR3 protein: CASSLWGISQDNEQFF; CDR3 DNA: TGTGCCAGCAGTTTATGGGGTATTAGCCAAGACAATGAGCAGTTCTTC
CDR3 length: 13; clone size: few; D gene: TRBD2; V gene: TRBV19; J gene: TRBJ2-1; CDR3 protein: CSSGWRELNEQFF; CDR3 DNA: TGTTCATCTGGGTGGCGGGAGCTCAATGAGCAGTTCTTC
CDR3 length: 13; clone size: NA; D gene: NA; V gene: TRBV10-2; J gene: TRBJ2-3; CDR3 protein: CASSEPKGDTQYF; CDR3 DNA: TGCGCCAGCAGTGAGCCGAAAGGAGATACGCAGTATTTT
CDR3 length: 16; clone size: NA; D gene: NA; V gene: TRBV7-8; J gene: TRBJ2-1; CDR3 protein: CASSLALGGSYNEQFF; CDR3 DNA: TGTGCCAGCAGCTTAGCGTTGGGGGGCTCCTACAATGAGCAGTTCTTC
CDR3 length: 13; clone size: NA; D gene: NA; V gene: TRBV18; J gene: TRBJ2-3; CDR3 protein: CASSPNREDTQYF; CDR3 DNA: TGTGCCAGCTCACCGAATAGAGAGGATACGCAGTATTTT
CDR3 length: 12; clone size: NA; D gene: NA; V gene: TRBV10-3; J gene: TRBJ1-1; CDR3 protein: CATGEGYAEAFF; CDR3 DNA: TGTGCCACAGGGGAGGGTTATGCTGAAGCTTTCTTT
CDR3 length: 14; clone size: NA; D gene: TRBD2; V gene: TRBV7-3; J gene: TRBJ2-1; CDR3 protein: CASSELAGSNEQFF; CDR3 DNA: TGTGCCAGCAGTGAGTTAGCGGGGAGTAATGAGCAGTTCTTC
CDR3 length: 14; clone size: NA; D gene: NA; V gene: TRBV10-3; J gene: TRBJ1-4; CDR3 protein: CAIRSGTGDEKLFF; CDR3 DNA: TGTGCCATCAGATCGGGGACTGGGGATGAAAAACTGTTTTTT
CDR3 length: 13; clone size: NA; D gene: TRBD1; V gene: TRBV19; J gene: TRBJ2-7; CDR3 protein: CASSFMTGGEQYF; CDR3 DNA: TGTGCCAGTAGTTTTATGACAGGGGGCGAGCAGTACTTC
CDR3 length: 13; clone size: few; D gene: NA; V gene: TRBV9; J gene: TRBJ1-1; CDR3 protein: CASSVERNTEAFF; CDR3 DNA: TGTGCCAGCAGCGTAGAGCGGAACACTGAAGCTTTCTTT
CDR3 length: 12; clone size: NA; D gene: NA; V gene: TRBV7-9; J gene: TRBJ1-2; CDR3 protein: CASEKDGYGYTF; CDR3 DNA: TGTGCCAGCGAAAAAGACGGGTATGGCTACACCTTC
CDR3 length: 16; clone size: NA; D gene: TRBD2; V gene: TRBV9; J gene: TRBJ2-2; CDR3 protein: CASSPGLAGLTGELFF; CDR3 DNA: TGTGCCAGCAGCCCTGGACTAGCGGGACTCACCGGGGAGCTGTTTTTT
CDR3 length: 16; clone size: once; D gene: TRBD2; V gene: TRBV7-3; J gene: TRBJ2-2; CDR3 protein: CASSLTSGSTTGELFF; CDR3 DNA: TGTGCCAGCAGCTTGACTAGCGGGAGTACCACCGGGGAGCTGTTTTTT
CDR3 length: 16; clone size: NA; D gene: TRBD2; V gene: TRBV9; J gene: TRBJ2-3; CDR3 protein: CASSVGSGRSVDTQYF; CDR3 DNA: TGTGCCAGCAGCGTAGGGAGCGGGAGAAGTGTAGATACGCAGTATTTT
CDR3 length: 16; clone size: NA; D gene: NA; V gene: TRBV18; J gene: TRBJ2-1; CDR3 protein: CASSPQLRNSYNEQFF; CDR3 DNA: TGTGCCAGCTCACCACAACTAAGGAACTCCTACAATGAGCAGTTCTTC
CDR3 length: 17; clone size: NA; D gene: NA; V gene: TRBV30; J gene: TRBJ1-6; CDR3 protein: CAWSVSGGATYNSPLHF; CDR3 DNA: TGTGCCTGGAGTGTAAGTGGGGGGGCCACATATAATTCACCCCTCCACTTT
CDR3 length: 15; clone size: NA; D gene: TRBD1; V gene: TRBV19; J gene: TRBJ2-3; CDR3 protein: CASSTPGQWADTQYF; CDR3 DNA: TGTGCCAGTAGTACTCCGGGACAGTGGGCAGATACGCAGTATTTT
CDR3 length: 13; clone size: NA; D gene: NA; V gene: TRBV5-8; J gene: TRBJ1-5; CDR3 protein: CASNLDGNQPQHF; CDR3 DNA: TGTGCCAGCAACTTGGACGGCAATCAGCCCCAGCATTTT
CDR3 length: 16; clone size: NA; D gene: TRBD1; V gene: TRBV7-3; J gene: TRBJ1-2; CDR3 protein: CASSPGEPGGVYGYTF; CDR3 DNA: TGTGCCAGCAGCCCCGGCGAACCAGGGGGCGTCTATGGCTACACCTTC
CDR3 length: 15; clone size: NA; D gene: NA; V gene: TRBV6-1; J gene: TRBJ2-7; CDR3 protein: CASSEGDPSSYEQYF; CDR3 DNA: TGTGCCAGCAGTGAAGGGGACCCAAGCTCCTACGAGCAGTACTTC
CDR3 length: 13; clone size: NA; D gene: NA; V gene: TRBV28; J gene: TRBJ1-1; CDR3 protein: CASSLRKGTEAFF; CDR3 DNA: TGTGCCAGCAGTCTGAGAAAGGGGACTGAAGCTTTCTTT
CDR3 length: 13; clone size: once; D gene: NA; V gene: TRBV7-9; J gene: TRBJ2-7; CDR3 protein: CASSLVGTYEQYF; CDR3 DNA: TGTGCCAGCAGCTTAGTGGGGACCTACGAGCAGTACTTC
CDR3 length: 13; clone size: once; D gene: TRBD2; V gene: TRBV6-6; J gene: TRBJ2-1; CDR3 protein: CASRGLEHNEQFF; CDR3 DNA: TGTGCCAGCAGAGGACTAGAACACAATGAGCAGTTCTTC
CDR3 length: 14; clone size: few; D gene: NA; V gene: TRBV11-3; J gene: TRBJ2-1; CDR3 protein: CASSKTGPDNEQFF; CDR3 DNA: TGTGCCAGCAGTAAGACAGGTCCTGACAATGAGCAGTTCTTC
CDR3 length: 14; clone size: NA; D gene: TRBD1; V gene: TRBV5-1; J gene: TRBJ1-5; CDR3 protein: CASSPGDRGQPQHF; CDR3 DNA: TGCGCCAGCAGCCCCGGGGACAGGGGTCAGCCCCAGCATTTT
CDR3 length: 16; clone size: NA; D gene: TRBD1; V gene: TRBV5-1; J gene: TRBJ2-3; CDR3 protein: CASSPWGQGRSDTQYF; CDR3 DNA: TGCGCCAGCAGCCCCTGGGGACAGGGGAGGTCAGATACGCAGTATTTT
CDR3 length: 13; clone size: NA; D gene: NA; V gene: TRBV10-3; J gene: TRBJ2-7; CDR3 protein: CAISPGTSHEQYF; CDR3 DNA: TGTGCCATCAGCCCCGGGACAAGCCACGAGCAGTACTTC
CDR3 length: 15; clone size: NA; D gene: TRBD2; V gene: TRBV6-6; J gene: TRBJ2-3; CDR3 protein: CASSVGTSGRGTQYF; CDR3 DNA: TGTGCCAGCAGTGTCGGGACTAGCGGGAGAGGCACGCAGTATTTT
CDR3 length: 16; clone size: NA; D gene: NA; V gene: TRBV15; J gene: TRBJ1-4; CDR3 protein: CATSRDVNRAGEKLFF; CDR3 DNA: TGTGCCACCAGCAGAGATGTAAACAGGGCGGGCGAAAAACTGTTTTTT
CDR3 length: 15; clone size: NA; D gene: TRBD2; V gene: TRBV5-1; J gene: TRBJ2-7; CDR3 protein: CASSLVLAGRNEQYF; CDR3 DNA: TGCGCCAGCAGCTTGGTACTAGCGGGACGGAACGAGCAGTACTTC
CDR3 length: 16; clone size: NA; D gene: TRBD2; V gene: TRBV19; J gene: TRBJ2-1; CDR3 protein: CASSGSRLAGLNEQFF; CDR3 DNA: TGTGCCAGTAGTGGCTCCAGACTAGCGGGATTGAATGAGCAGTTCTTC
CDR3 length: 15; clone size: once; D gene: NA; V gene: TRBV6-5; J gene: TRBJ2-7; CDR3 protein: CASSYGAGGSREQYF; CDR3 DNA: TGTGCCAGCAGTTACGGGGCAGGGGGGTCTCGGGAGCAGTACTTC
CDR3 length: 14; clone size: NA; D gene: NA; V gene: TRBV18; J gene: TRBJ2-7; CDR3 protein: CASSPDYDVGGQYF; CDR3 DNA: TGTGCCAGCTCACCCGATTACGATGTGGGTGGGCAGTACTTC
CDR3 length: 16; clone size: NA; D gene: TRBD1; V gene: TRBV2; J gene: TRBJ1-2; CDR3 protein: CASNLGQGMYRDGYTF; CDR3 DNA: TGTGCCAGCAACCTTGGACAGGGAATGTACCGAGATGGCTACACCTTC
CDR3 length: 15; clone size: NA; D gene: TRBD2; V gene: TRBV9; J gene: TRBJ2-3; CDR3 protein: CASSVAWGRGDTQYF; CDR3 DNA: TGTGCCAGCAGCGTAGCGTGGGGGAGGGGAGATACGCAGTATTTT
CDR3 length: 13; clone size: NA; D gene: TRBD1; V gene: TRBV28; J gene: TRBJ1-2; CDR3 protein: CATKTGGLFGYTF; CDR3 DNA: TGTGCCACAAAGACAGGGGGCCTTTTTGGCTACACCTTC
CDR3 length: 15; clone size: NA; D gene: NA; V gene: TRBV9; J gene: TRBJ2-7; CDR3 protein: CASSPNAQAHYEQYF; CDR3 DNA: TGTGCCAGCAGCCCGAACGCTCAGGCCCACTACGAGCAGTACTTC
CDR3 length: 15; clone size: once; D gene: TRBD2; V gene: TRBV7-9; J gene: TRBJ2-7; CDR3 protein: CASSRTSGSTYEQYF; CDR3 DNA: TGTGCCAGCAGCCGTACTAGCGGGAGTACGTACGAGCAGTACTTC
CDR3 length: 13; clone size: NA; D gene: TRBD1; V gene: TRBV6-6; J gene: TRBJ1-1; CDR3 protein: CASSRTGGTEAFF; CDR3 DNA: TGTGCCAGCAGTCGCACAGGGGGCACTGAAGCTTTCTTT
CDR3 length: 16; clone size: NA; D gene: NA; V gene: TRBV18; J gene: TRBJ2-1; CDR3 protein: CASFHQEGQKFDEQFF; CDR3 DNA: TGTGCCAGCTTTCACCAGGAGGGACAGAAGTTCGATGAGCAGTTCTTC
CDR3 length: 15; clone size: NA; D gene: TRBD2; V gene: TRBV28; J gene: TRBJ2-1; CDR3 protein: CASLSSGLSYNEQFF; CDR3 DNA: TGTGCCAGCCTGTCTAGCGGGCTCTCCTACAATGAGCAGTTCTTC
CDR3 length: 20; clone size: NA; D gene: NA; V gene: TRBV4-1; J gene: TRBJ1-1; CDR3 protein: CASSQDGLGSWGAANTEAFF; CDR3 DNA: TGCGCCAGCAGCCAAGACGGGCTTGGGTCCTGGGGGGCCGCGAACACTGAAGCTTTCTTT
CDR3 length: 15; clone size: once; D gene: TRBD2; V gene: TRBV5-6; J gene: TRBJ2-2; CDR3 protein: CASSLPGLGTGELFF; CDR3 DNA: TGTGCCAGCAGCTTGCCGGGACTAGGAACCGGGGAGCTGTTTTTT
CDR3 length: 15; clone size: NA; D gene: NA; V gene: TRBV10-3; J gene: TRBJ1-3; CDR3 protein: CAISDPVESGNTIYF; CDR3 DNA: TGTGCCATCAGTGACCCCGTGGAGTCTGGAAACACCATATATTTT
CDR3 length: 16; clone size: NA; D gene: TRBD2; V gene: TRBV7-3; J gene: TRBJ2-1; CDR3 protein: CASSLDSGLAGIEQFF; CDR3 DNA: TGTGCCAGCAGCTTAGACTCCGGACTAGCGGGAATTGAGCAGTTCTTC
CDR3 length: 14; clone size: NA; D gene: TRBD2; V gene: TRBV2; J gene: TRBJ2-3; CDR3 protein: CASKEREGRGTQYF; CDR3 DNA: TGTGCCAGCAAGGAGCGGGAGGGGCGTGGTACGCAGTATTTT
CDR3 length: 13; clone size: NA; D gene: NA; V gene: TRBV25-1; J gene: TRBJ1-2; CDR3 protein: CASSELVFYGYTF; CDR3 DNA: TGTGCCAGCAGTGAATTGGTGTTCTATGGCTACACCTTC
CDR3 length: 13; clone size: NA; D gene: NA; V gene: TRBV11-3; J gene: TRBJ2-3; CDR3 protein: CASSLGRGDTQYF; CDR3 DNA: TGTGCCAGCAGCTTAGGTCGGGGTGATACGCAGTATTTT
CDR3 length: 12; clone size: NA; D gene: NA; V gene: TRBV5-1; J gene: TRBJ2-3; CDR3 protein: CASRPHTDTQYF; CDR3 DNA: TGCGCCAGCAGGCCCCACACAGATACGCAGTATTTT